Below are 14 T cell receptor beta chains sequenced from a single sample in a study of vaccination effects on CD4 cells after COVID-19. No cognate antigen is known for these TCRs. Assay: immunoSEQ multiplex PCR; the TCRdb copy retains only in-frame clones and omits some. The sample holds roughly 30,000 clones; over 55% are singletons and the top ten take 8.5% to 10%. Antigen-specific CD4+ T cells expanded by the ViraFEST assay with viral peptide pools were then sequenced. At the end of more than 8 days of culture, CD4+ T cells were isolated. Vaccine administered to participants consisted of two doses of either BNT162b2 or mRNA-1273. Sequencing was performed on CD4+ T cells from PBMCs cultured with HCoV-NL63 spike peptides, taken after COVID-19 vaccination. Receptors were obtained from a human donor who received a COVID-19 vaccine.

This clone has more than one count but fewer than ten. The chain combines TRBV20-1 with TRBJ1-6; D may be TRBD1 (5 bases). CDR3 length: 14 residues. Germline-derived CDR1 and CDR2 are DFQATT and SNEGSKA (reference sequence). V was clipped by 3 bases and J by 7 bases, with 13 bases between them. CDR3 bases: TGCAGTGCTAGTGAGGGGACTGGCAATTCACCCCTCCACTTT. It specifies CSASEGTGNSPLHF.

V and J are TRBV7-8 and TRBJ1-4; D remains ambiguous. Germline assignment: CDR1 SGHVS and CDR2 FQNEAQ. V lost 7 bases to trimming and J lost 7 bases, with 16 bases between them. The CDR3 has 14 amino acids. The CDR3 loop is CASTLYMPSEKLFF. DNA of the CDR3: TGTGCCAGCACCCTATATATGCCCTCTGAAAAACTGTTTTTT. Filled out from reference TRBV7-8 and TRBJ1-4, the complete variable domain reads GAGVSQSPRYKVAKRGQDVALRCDPISGHVSLFWYQQALGQGPEFLTYFQNEAQLDKSGLPSDRFFAERPEGSVSTLKIQRTQQEDSAVYLCASTLYMPSEKLFFGSGTQLSVL.

The chain has TRBV3-1 (or the pseudogene TRBV3-2) and TRBJ1-4; D remains unclear. The V end was cut by 0 bases, the J end by 3 bases, with 8 bases between. Germline V gene data show CDR1 as LGHDT and CDR2 as YNNKEL (reference sequence). This CDR3 is built from 15 residues. CDR3 protein: CASSQDGSANEKLFF. DNA for the CDR3: TGTGCCAGCAGCCAAGACGGCTCAGCTAATGAAAAACTGTTTTTT.

V is TRBV2 and J is TRBJ1-3; D not resolved. The CDR3 extends over 17 amino acids. CDR1 and CDR2 from the germline V gene are SNHLY and FYNNEI. V was shortened by 6 bases and J by 0 bases, with 18 bases between the two germline ends. The CDR3 loop is CASRPGLHPSSGNTIYF. The CDR3 nucleotides are TGTGCCAGCAGGCCAGGCCTCCACCCTAGCTCTGGAAACACCATATATTTT.

V and J are TRBV19 and TRBJ1-4; 12 bases fit TRBD1. With 5 bases clipped from V and 8 bases from J, the junction kept 6 bases outside the gene matches. The germline CDR1 and CDR2 sequences are LNHDA and SQIVND (reference sequence). This CDR3 spans 15 amino acids. CDR3 region: CASSSRGTGGEKLFF. The DNA of the CDR3 is TGTGCCAGTAGTTCAAGGGGGACAGGGGGCGAAAAACTGTTTTTT.

The rearrangement uses TRBV15 and TRBJ2-1; D perhaps matches TRBD2 (5 bases). The ends were cut back, 0 bases at V and 7 bases at J, with 16 bases in the middle. The germline V gene has CDR1 LNHNV and CDR2 YYDKDF (reference sequence). This CDR3 spans 16 amino acids. The DNA for the CDR3 is TGTGCCACCAGCAGAGATCGGCTGCTAGCCGGGAATGAGCAGTTCTTC. Translation gives CATSRDRLLAGNEQFF.

This CDR3 reads CASSSSGLASSYNEQFF. For the CDR3, the DNA is TGTGCCAGCAGCTCCTCTGGACTAGCGAGCTCCTACAATGAGCAGTTCTTC. The chain is built from TRBV7-2 and TRBJ2-1, with 9 bases identical to TRBD2. The CDR3 consists of 17 residues. CDR1 and CDR2 from the germline V gene are SGHTA and FQGNSA. With 4 bases clipped from V and 0 bases from J, the junction kept 7 bases outside the gene matches. Full variable domain (outside the CDR3, taken from reference TRBV7-2 and TRBJ2-1): GAGVSQSPSNKVTEKGKDVELRCDPISGHTALYWYRQSLGQGLEFLIYFQGNSAPDKSGLPSDRFSAERTGGSVSTLTIQRTQQEDSAVYLCASSSSGLASSYNEQFFGPGTRLTVL.

J is TRBJ1-3 and V is TRBV6-5; D is unresolved. CDR3 length: 14 amino acids. The V end lost 2 bases, the J end lost 0 bases, and 5 bases lay between the germline ends. Germline V lookup: CDR1 MNHEY, CDR2 SVGAGI. CDR3 amino acids: CASSYGGSGNTIYF. CDR3 nucleotide sequence: TGTGCCAGCAGTTACGGCGGCTCTGGAAACACCATATATTTT.

The chain joins TRBV15 to TRBJ1-1; D is undetermined. The CDR3 has 14 amino acids. The V gene's germline CDR1 is LNHNV and CDR2 YYDKDF (reference sequence). Trimming shortened V by 1 base and J by 0 bases, and 6 bases separated the two germline ends. Written as DNA, the CDR3 is TGTGCCACCAGCAGAGGCGGGATGAACACTGAAGCTTTCTTT. Translation: CATSRGGMNTEAFF.

This chain uses TRBV7-2 with TRBJ1-5, with a weak D call TRBD1 (6 bases). The germline CDR1 and CDR2 sequences are SGHTA and FQGNSA. The length of the CDR3 is 15 residues. With 5 bases removed from V and 3 bases from J, the gap between germline ends came to 14 bases. The CDR3 is CASSPQTGNNQPQHF. DNA of the CDR3: TGTGCCAGCAGCCCACAGACAGGCAACAATCAGCCCCAGCATTTT.

This chain joins TRBV21-1 and TRBJ1-6. TRBV21-1 is termed a pseudogene. The CDR3 loop spans 18 amino acids. CDR3 nucleotides: TGTGCCAGCAGCAAAGCGCCCCTGCTCTGTTGCGCTAATTCACCCCTCCACTTT. Translated, it gives CASSKAPLLCCANSPLHF.

The rearrangement links TRBV3-1 (or the pseudogene TRBV3-2) to TRBJ1-6; 7 bases line up with TRBD1. This CDR3 comprises 14 residues. The germline V gene encodes CDR1 LGHDT and CDR2 YNNKEL (reference sequence). J was trimmed by 10 bases and V by 1 base; bases with no gene match: 4. The CDR3 sequence: CASSQGGGASPLHF. CDR3 sequence (DNA): TGTGCCAGCAGCCAAGGAGGGGGCGCCTCACCCCTCCACTTT.

The V gene is TRBV2, the J gene TRBJ1-5; D not resolved. V dropped 5 bases and J dropped 2 bases, with 7 bases sitting between them. CDR3 length: 13 amino acids. CDR1 and CDR2 (germline): SNHLY, FYNNEI. For the CDR3, the DNA is TGTGCCAGCAGTATCCGGGGCAATCAGCCCCAGCATTTT. Its protein is CASSIRGNQPQHF.

The V gene is TRBV6-5, the J gene TRBJ2-7; D call uncertain. V lost 4 bases to trimming and J lost 2 bases, with 12 bases between them. In germline, CDR1 is MNHEY, CDR2 SVGAGI. The CDR3 is 14 residues long. This CDR3 is CASSSSRQAYEQYF. Here the CDR3 DNA reads TGTGCCAGCAGTTCCTCGAGGCAGGCCTACGAGCAGTACTTC.